This T cell receptor (beta chain) was obtained from a study of cytomegalovirus exposure and HLA in healthy donors (dated by TCRdb to 2016 to 2017). With respect to the entire study: According to a later analysis, one platform produced both the 110 or so validation repertoires and the 666 repertoires of the first cohort. High-throughput TCR immunosequencing, statistical association of individual TCRs with disease status, and machine learning were combined to predict cytomegalovirus infection status. Besides the first cohort of under 700 subjects, a separate validation cohort made up of 120 different subjects was used. The study aimed to test whether cataloging public T cell receptors could reveal signatures of past pathogen exposure.

The donors were included in the validation cohort of over a hundred subjects, a group kept apart from the roughly 680-subject first cohort. General findings and caveats noted by the study authors: In both the original and validation cohorts, the classifier was reported to diagnose cytomegalovirus status with high specificity and sensitivity. All 120 or so repertoires were used to score co-occurrence in the validation cohort in a later analysis, because that analysis had no HLA typing for the cohort. It was suggested by the authors that the approach could potentially be generalized to other disease states and immunological phenotypes. Most TCR sequences were seen in very few donors, while some public TCRs were found in many individuals. A few of the identified cytomegalovirus-associated TCR beta chains were confirmed in vitro to be specific for cytomegalovirus antigens. In a later analysis, TCRs clustered in the first cohort were found to also tend to co-occur in the roughly 110 validation repertoires, with around 94% of cluster scores above 0. The study gave a list of 150 to 200 TCR beta chains associated with cytomegalovirus.

Relative to germline, V is 0 bases shorter and J is 4 bases shorter, with 10 bases between their ends. The CDR3 runs 15 amino acids, cysteine and phenylalanine included. The kept DNA is CDR3 alone, 45 bases in frame from the first base. CDR1 and CDR2, per the germline V gene, are SGDLS and YYNGEE. About this clone itself: What antigen it recognizes has not been identified. The input lacks base qualities; no much larger clone sits a single base away.

Library creation used the immunoSEQ multiplex PCR assay. Per the authors' processing: A statistical classification framework was developed to diagnose cytomegalovirus status using the catalog of TCR beta chain sequences. Sourced from immuneACCESS, this table was stored by TCRdb with only in-frame sequences that have V and J called. A share of the clones is absent; for the studies checked, an unresolved V gene accounts for under half, and the remainder has no known explanation. V and J calls plus clone size are reproduced from that table; the DNA served to infer D and trimming. The sample data list around 63,000 clones, and almost 97% of these were observed just once. 0.9% to 1.5% of the sample rests with the top ten.

This TCR was recovered from a woman in her late teens or twenties in good health and CMV-seronegative. The sequence links TRBV9 to TRBJ2-2; the D gene is perhaps TRBD2, on 6 matching bases. Sequenced: PBMCs. The CDR3 corresponds to CASSVGGTGTGELFF. The DNA reads TGTGCCAGCAGCGTAGGCGGGACGGGCACCGGGGAGCTGTTTTTT. Supplemented by the reference TRBV9 and TRBJ2-2 proteins around the CDR3, the complete variable domain is DSGVTQTPKHLITATGQRVTLRCSPRSGDLSVYWYQQSLDQGLQFLIQYYNGEERAKGNILERFSAQQFPDLHSELNLSSLELGDSALYFCASSVGGTGTGELFFGEGSRLTVL.